Below are 6 T cell receptor beta chains sequenced from a single sample in a study of blood T cell repertoires in COVID-19. Clones were sequenced by immunoSEQ multiplex PCR, and TCRdb holds only the in-frame ones, with some missing. The repertoire holds more than 250,000 clones, around 90% seen once, with around 5.8% in the top ten. The source material was peripheral blood. The receptor source for this set is a woman aged 50 to 65 with COVID-19, enrolled during active disease.

This chain uses TRBV27 with TRBJ2-1; D is possibly TRBD2 (6 bases). Germline CDR1 reads MNHEY; CDR2 reads SMNVEV (reference sequence). V was cut by 6 bases and J by 4 bases, with 7 bases left in between. CDR3 size: 12 residues. The CDR3 protein is CASRGLYNEQFF. DNA for the CDR3: TGTGCCAGCAGGGGACTGTACAATGAGCAGTTCTTC.

V usage is TRBV7-2 and J usage is TRBJ2-7, with a weak D call TRBD2 (6 bases). The CDR3 loop spans 14 amino acids. Germline-derived CDR1 and CDR2 are SGHTA and FQGNSA. Trimming removed 2 bases at V and 4 bases at J, with 12 bases between. This CDR3 reads CASSLFGSKYEQYF. The CDR3 DNA reads as TGTGCCAGCAGCTTATTCGGGAGTAAATACGAGCAGTACTTC.

The chain recombines TRBV4-1 with TRBJ2-7; TRBD2 aligns across 7 bases. This CDR3 has 11 residues. Trimming removed 4 bases from V and 6 bases from J; junction bases left unmatched: 0. The germline V gene encodes CDR1 MGHRA and CDR2 YSYEKL. This chain's CDR3 is CASSRGGEQYF. The DNA of the CDR3 is TGCGCCAGCAGCCGGGGGGGCGAGCAGTACTTC.

The chain is built from TRBV27 and TRBJ2-6; D possibly corresponds to TRBD2 (5 bases). Germline CDR1 MNHEY, CDR2 SMNVEV (reference sequence). V was cut by 6 bases and J by 1 base, with 13 bases left in between. This CDR3 contains 16 residues. The CDR3 reads CASSHVRASGANVLTF. The CDR3, as DNA: TGTGCCAGCAGCCACGTGCGGGCATCTGGGGCCAACGTCCTGACTTTC.

This clone was seen a few times. The chain combines TRBV5-3 with TRBJ1-2, with 9 bases that match TRBD1. TRBV5-3 has ORF status, its function being uncertain. Trimming at V came to 3 bases and at J to 8 bases, leaving 8 bases not matched to a gene. CDR3 length: 14 amino acids. In nucleotides, the CDR3 is TGTGCCAGAAGCTCTGGGGACAGGGTCTGCGGCTACACCTTC. Its translation: CARSSGDRVCGYTF.

The rearrangement uses TRBV6-5 and TRBJ2-2; D ambiguous. The CDR3 totals 16 residues. Germline V gives CDR1 MNHEY, CDR2 SVGAGI. V dropped 0 bases and J dropped 0 bases, with 8 bases sitting between them. This CDR3 reads CASSYSRRSNTGELFF. In DNA form, the CDR3 reads TGTGCCAGCAGTTACTCGAGGCGCTCGAACACCGGGGAGCTGTTTTTT.